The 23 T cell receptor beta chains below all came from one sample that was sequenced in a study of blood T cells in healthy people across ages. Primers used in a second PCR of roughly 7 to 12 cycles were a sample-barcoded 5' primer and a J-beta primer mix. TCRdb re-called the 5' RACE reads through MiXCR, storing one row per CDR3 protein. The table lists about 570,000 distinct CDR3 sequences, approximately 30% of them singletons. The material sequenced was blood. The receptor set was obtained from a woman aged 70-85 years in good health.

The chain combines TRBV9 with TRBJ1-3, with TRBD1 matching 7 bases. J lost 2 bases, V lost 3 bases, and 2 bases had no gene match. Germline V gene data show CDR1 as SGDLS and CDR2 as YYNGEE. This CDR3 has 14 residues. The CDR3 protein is CASSAQGAGNTIYF. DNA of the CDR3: TGTGCCAGCAGCGCGCAGGGGGCTGGAAACACCATATATTTT.

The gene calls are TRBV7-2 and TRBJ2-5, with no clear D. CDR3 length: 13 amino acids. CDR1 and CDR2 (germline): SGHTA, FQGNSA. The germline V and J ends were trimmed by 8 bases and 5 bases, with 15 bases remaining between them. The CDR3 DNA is TGTGCCAGCCTCCCCCGGTCAACGGAGACCCAGTACTTC. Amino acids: CASLPRSTETQYF.

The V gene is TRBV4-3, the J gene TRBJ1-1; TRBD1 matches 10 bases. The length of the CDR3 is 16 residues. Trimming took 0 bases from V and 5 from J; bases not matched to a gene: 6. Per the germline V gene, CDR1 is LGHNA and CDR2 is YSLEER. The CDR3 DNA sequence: TGCGCCAGCAGCCAAGATAGGACAGGGGGAAGGACTGAAGCTTTCTTT. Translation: CASSQDRTGGRTEAFF.

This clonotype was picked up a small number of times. CDR3 bases: TGTGCCACCAGTGGTTCCGGGACAGGGGGCGAGCAGTACTTC. It encodes CATSGSGTGGEQYF. This chain connects TRBV24-1 to TRBJ2-7; TRBD1 aligns across 11 bases. V dropped 5 bases and J dropped 6; count of bases not matched to a gene: 5. CDR1 KGHDR and CDR2 SFDVKD come from the germline V gene. This CDR3 comprises 14 residues.

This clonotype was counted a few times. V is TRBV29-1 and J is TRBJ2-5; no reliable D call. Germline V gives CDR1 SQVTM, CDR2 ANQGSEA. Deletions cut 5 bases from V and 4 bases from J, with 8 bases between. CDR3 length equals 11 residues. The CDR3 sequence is CSVWASETQYF. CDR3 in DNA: TGCAGCGTTTGGGCGTCAGAGACCCAGTACTTC.

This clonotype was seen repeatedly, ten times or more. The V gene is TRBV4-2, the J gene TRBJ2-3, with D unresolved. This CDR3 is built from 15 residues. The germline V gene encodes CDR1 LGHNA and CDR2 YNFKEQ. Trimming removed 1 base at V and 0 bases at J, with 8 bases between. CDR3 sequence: CASSQGYQSTDTQYF. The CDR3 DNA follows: TGTGCCAGCAGCCAAGGCTACCAGAGCACAGATACGCAGTATTTT.

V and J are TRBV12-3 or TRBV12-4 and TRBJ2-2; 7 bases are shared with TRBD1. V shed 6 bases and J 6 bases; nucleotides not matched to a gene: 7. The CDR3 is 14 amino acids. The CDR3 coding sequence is TGTGCCAGCAGAAAAACAGGGGACGCCGGGGAGCTGTTTTTT. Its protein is CASRKTGDAGELFF.

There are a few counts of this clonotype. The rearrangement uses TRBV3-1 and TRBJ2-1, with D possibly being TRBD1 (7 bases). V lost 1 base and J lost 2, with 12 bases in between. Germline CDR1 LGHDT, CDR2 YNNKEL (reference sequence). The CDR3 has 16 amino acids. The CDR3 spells CASSQVRRGPYNEQFF. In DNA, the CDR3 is TGTGCCAGCAGCCAAGTGAGGAGGGGGCCCTACAATGAGCAGTTCTTC.

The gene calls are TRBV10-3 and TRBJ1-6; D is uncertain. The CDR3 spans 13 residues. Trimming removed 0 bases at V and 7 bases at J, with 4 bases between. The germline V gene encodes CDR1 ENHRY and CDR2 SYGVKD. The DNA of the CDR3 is TGTGCCATCAGTGAGTCTAGGAATTCACCCCTCCACTTT. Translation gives CAISESRNSPLHF.

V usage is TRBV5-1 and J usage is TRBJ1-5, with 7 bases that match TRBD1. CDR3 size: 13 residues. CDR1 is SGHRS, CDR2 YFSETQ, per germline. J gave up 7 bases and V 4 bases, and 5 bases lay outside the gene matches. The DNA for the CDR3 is TGCGCCAGCAGCCCCAGGGGGGAGCAGCCCCAGCATTTT. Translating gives CASSPRGEQPQHF.

The CDR3 protein is CASRGTGKSETQYF. The CDR3 DNA follows: TGTGCCAGCAGAGGGACAGGGAAATCGGAGACCCAGTACTTC. The J gene is TRBJ2-5, the V gene TRBV12-3 or TRBV12-4; 9 nucleotides agree with TRBD1. The V and J ends lost 6 bases and 5 bases, in that order; junction bases with no gene match: 7. This CDR3 region has 14 residues.

CDR3 nucleotide sequence: TGCGCCAGCAGCCAAGCGGGACAGGGGGCCTTGGGCTACACCTTC. Translated, it gives CASSQAGQGALGYTF. This chain uses TRBV4-3 with TRBJ1-2, with TRBD1 matching 12 bases. V trimming: 1 base; J trimming: 8 bases; junction bases outside the gene matches: 5. This CDR3 region has 15 residues. The germline V gene has CDR1 LGHNA and CDR2 YSLEER.

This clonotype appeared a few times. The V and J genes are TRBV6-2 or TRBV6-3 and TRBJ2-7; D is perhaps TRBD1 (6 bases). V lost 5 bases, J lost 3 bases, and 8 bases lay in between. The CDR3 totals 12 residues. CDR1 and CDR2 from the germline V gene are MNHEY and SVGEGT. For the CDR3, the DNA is TGTGCCAGCAGTCGCAGGGGCTACGAGCAGTACTTC. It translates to CASSRRGYEQYF.

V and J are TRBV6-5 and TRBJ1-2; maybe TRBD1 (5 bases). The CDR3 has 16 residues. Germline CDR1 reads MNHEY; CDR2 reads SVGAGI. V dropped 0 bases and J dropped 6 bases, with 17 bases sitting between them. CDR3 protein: CASSYSMGRLRDGYTF. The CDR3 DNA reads TGTGCCAGCAGTTACTCGATGGGGCGCCTGCGGGATGGCTACACCTTC.

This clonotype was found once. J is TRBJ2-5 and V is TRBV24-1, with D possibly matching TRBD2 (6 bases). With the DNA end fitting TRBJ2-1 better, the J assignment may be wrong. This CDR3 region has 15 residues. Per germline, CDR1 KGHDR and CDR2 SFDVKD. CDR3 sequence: CATSDSSEGSNEQFF. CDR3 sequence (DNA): TGTGCCACCAGTGATTCTAGCGAAGGGAGCAATGAGCAGTTCTTC.

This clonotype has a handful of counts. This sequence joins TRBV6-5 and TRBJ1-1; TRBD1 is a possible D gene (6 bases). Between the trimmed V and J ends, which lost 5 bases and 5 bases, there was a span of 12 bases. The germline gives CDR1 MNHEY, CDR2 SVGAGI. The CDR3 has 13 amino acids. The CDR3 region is CASSKTGQTEAFF. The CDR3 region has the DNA TGTGCCAGCAGTAAGACAGGACAGACTGAAGCTTTCTTT.

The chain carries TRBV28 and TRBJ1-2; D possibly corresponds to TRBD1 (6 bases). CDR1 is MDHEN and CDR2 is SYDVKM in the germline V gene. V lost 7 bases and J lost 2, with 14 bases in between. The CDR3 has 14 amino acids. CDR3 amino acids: CASIKGRGNYGYTF. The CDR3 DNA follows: TGTGCCAGCATAAAGGGGAGGGGGAACTATGGCTACACCTTC.

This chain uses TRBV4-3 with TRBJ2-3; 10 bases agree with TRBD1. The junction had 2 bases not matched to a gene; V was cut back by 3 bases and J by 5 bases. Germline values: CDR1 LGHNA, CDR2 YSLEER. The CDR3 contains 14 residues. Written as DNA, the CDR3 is TGCGCCAGCAGCCAGACAGGGGGCGTAGATACGCAGTATTTT. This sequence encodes CASSQTGGVDTQYF.

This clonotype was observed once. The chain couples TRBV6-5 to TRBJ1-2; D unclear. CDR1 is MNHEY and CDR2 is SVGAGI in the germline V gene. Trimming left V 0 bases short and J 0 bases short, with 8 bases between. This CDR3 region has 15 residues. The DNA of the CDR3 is TGTGCCAGCAGTTACTCGGGGTCCCCTAACTATGGCTACACCTTC. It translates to CASSYSGSPNYGYTF.

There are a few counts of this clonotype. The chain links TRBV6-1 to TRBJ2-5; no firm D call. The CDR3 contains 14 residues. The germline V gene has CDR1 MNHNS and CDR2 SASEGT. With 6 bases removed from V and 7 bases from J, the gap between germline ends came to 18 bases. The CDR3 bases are TGTGCCAGCAGGCTACCGGGTCCCCTAGGGACCCAGTACTTC. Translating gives CASRLPGPLGTQYF.

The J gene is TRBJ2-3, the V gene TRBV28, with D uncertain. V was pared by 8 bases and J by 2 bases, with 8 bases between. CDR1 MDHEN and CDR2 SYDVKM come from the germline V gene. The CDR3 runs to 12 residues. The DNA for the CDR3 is TGTGCCAGCGCGGAGCCCACAGATACGCAGTATTTT. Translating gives CASAEPTDTQYF.

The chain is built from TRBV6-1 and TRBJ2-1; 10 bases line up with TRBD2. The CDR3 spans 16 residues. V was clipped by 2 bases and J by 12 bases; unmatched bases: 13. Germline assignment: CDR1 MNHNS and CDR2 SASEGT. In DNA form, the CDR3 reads TGTGCCAGCAGTGAAAAGGTAGCGGGAGGTGTTAGCGCGCAGTTCTTC. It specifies CASSEKVAGGVSAQFF.

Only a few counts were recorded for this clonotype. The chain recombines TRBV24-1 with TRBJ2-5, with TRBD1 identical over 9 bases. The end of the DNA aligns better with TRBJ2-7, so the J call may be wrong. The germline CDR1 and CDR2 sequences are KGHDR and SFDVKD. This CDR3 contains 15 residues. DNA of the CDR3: TGTGCCACCAGTAGTTCGGGGACAGGGAATTACGAGCAGTACTTC. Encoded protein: CATSSSGTGNYEQYF.